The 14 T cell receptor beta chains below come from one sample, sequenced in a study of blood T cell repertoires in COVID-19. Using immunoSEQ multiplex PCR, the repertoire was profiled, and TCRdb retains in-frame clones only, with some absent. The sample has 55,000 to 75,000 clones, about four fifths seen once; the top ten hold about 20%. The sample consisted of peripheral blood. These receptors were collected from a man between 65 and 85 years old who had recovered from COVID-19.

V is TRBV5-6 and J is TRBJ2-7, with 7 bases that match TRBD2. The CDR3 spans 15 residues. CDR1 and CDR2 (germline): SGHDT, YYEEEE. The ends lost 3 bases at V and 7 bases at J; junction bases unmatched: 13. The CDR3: CASSSTGTTRWEQYF. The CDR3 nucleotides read TGTGCCAGCAGCTCCACCGGGACTACCCGCTGGGAGCAGTACTTC.

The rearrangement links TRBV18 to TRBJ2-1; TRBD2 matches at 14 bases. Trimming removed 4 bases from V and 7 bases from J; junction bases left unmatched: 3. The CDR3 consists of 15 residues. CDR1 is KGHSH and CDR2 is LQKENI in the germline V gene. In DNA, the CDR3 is TGTGCCAGCTCACGACTAGCGGGAGGGGAGAATGAGCAGTTCTTC. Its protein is CASSRLAGGENEQFF. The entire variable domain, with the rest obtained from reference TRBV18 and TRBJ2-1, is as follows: NAGVMQNPRHLVRRRGQEARLRCSPMKGHSHVYWYRQLPEEGLKFMVYLQKENIIDESGMPKERFSAEFPKEGPSILRIQQVVRGDSAAYFCASSRLAGGENEQFFGPGTRLTVL.

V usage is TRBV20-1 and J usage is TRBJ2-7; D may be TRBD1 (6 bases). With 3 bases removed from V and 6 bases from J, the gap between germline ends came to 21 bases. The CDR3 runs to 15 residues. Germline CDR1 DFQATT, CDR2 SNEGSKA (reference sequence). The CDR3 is CSASSPGDLLGEQYF. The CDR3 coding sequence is TGCAGTGCTAGTTCGCCAGGGGACCTCCTTGGCGAGCAGTACTTC.

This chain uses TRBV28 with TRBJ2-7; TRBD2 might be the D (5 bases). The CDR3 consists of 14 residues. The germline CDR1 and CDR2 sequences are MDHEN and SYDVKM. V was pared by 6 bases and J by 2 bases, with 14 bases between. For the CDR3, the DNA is TGTGCCAGCAGCTCCCAACCGGAGGCCTACGAGCAGTACTTC. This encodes CASSSQPEAYEQYF.

CDR3 in amino acids: CASSAGSSNQPQHF. The CDR3 DNA sequence: TGTGCCAGCAGCGCGGGGTCAAGCAATCAGCCCCAGCATTTT. The chain combines TRBV9 with TRBJ1-5; no clear D gene. This CDR3 has 14 residues. With 3 bases removed from V and 1 base from J, the gap between germline ends came to 8 bases. Looked up from germline, CDR1 is SGDLS and CDR2 is YYNGEE.

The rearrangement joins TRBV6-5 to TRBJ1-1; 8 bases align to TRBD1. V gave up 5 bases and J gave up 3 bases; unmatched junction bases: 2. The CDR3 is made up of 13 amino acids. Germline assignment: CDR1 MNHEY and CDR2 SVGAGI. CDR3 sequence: CASSTQGDTEAFF. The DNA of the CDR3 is TGTGCCAGCAGTACACAGGGGGACACTGAAGCTTTCTTT.

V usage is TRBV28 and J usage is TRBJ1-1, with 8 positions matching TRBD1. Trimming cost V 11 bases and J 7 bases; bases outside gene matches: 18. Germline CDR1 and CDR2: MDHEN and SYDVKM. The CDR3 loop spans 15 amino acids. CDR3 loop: CACCLVPGGISEAFF. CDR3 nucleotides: TGTGCCTGCTGTTTGGTCCCAGGGGGCATCAGTGAAGCTTTCTTT.

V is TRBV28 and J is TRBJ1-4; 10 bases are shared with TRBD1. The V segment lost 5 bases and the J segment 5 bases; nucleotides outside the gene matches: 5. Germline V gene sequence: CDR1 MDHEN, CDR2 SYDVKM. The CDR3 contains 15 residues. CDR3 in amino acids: CASSQRTGGNEKLFF. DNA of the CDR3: TGTGCCAGCAGTCAGCGGACAGGGGGGAATGAAAAACTGTTTTTT.

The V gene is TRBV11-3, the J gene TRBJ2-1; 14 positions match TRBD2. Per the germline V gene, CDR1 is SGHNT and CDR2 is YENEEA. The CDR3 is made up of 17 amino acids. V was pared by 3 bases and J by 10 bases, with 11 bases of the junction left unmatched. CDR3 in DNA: TGTGCCAGCAGCTTCGGACTAGCGGGGGGCTCCAAATCGGAGCAGTTCTTC. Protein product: CASSFGLAGGSKSEQFF.

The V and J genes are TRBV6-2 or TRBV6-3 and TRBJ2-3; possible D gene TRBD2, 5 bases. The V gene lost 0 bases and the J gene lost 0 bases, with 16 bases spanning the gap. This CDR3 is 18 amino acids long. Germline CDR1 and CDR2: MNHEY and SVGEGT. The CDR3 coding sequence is TGTGCCAGCAGTTACTCCCCGGGGAGAGCGGCGAGCACAGATACGCAGTATTTT. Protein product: CASSYSPGRAASTDTQYF.

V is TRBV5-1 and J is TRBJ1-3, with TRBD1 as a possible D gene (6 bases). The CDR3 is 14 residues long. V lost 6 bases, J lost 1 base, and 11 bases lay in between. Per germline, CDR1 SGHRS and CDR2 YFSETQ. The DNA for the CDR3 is TGCGCCAGCAAGAACAGGGTTTCTGGAAACACCATATATTTT. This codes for CASKNRVSGNTIYF.

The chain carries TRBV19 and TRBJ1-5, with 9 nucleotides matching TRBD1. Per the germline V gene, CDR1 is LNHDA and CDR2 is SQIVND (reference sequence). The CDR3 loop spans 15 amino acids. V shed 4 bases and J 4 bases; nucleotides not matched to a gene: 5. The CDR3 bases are TGTGCCAGTAGTACACCCGGGACAGGGAATCAGCCCCAGCATTTT. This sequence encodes CASSTPGTGNQPQHF.

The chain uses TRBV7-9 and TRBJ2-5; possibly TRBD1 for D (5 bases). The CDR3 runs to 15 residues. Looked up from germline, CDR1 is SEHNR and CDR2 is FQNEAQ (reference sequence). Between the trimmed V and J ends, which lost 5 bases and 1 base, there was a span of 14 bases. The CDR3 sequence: CASSHPYRSQETQYF. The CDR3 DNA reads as TGTGCCAGCAGCCATCCCTACAGGTCCCAAGAGACCCAGTACTTC.

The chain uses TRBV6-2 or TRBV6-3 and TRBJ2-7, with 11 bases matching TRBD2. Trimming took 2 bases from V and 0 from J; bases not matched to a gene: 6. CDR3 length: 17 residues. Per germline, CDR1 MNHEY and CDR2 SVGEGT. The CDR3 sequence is CASSYPTSGSSSYEQYF. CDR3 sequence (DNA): TGTGCCAGCAGTTACCCAACTAGCGGGAGTTCCTCCTACGAGCAGTACTTC.